This TCR beta chain was profiled in a study of graft-versus-host responses after intestinal transplantation. Germline CDR1 and CDR2: MNHNS and SASEGT. The length of the CDR3 is 16 residues. V lost 3 bases, J lost 3 bases, and 9 bases stayed unmatched. The method was immunoSEQ multiplex PCR; TCRdb's version includes in-frame clones alone and lacks a portion of them. The sample includes some 45,000 clones, about 95% of them seen just once. This chain links TRBV6-1 with TRBJ2-7; 9 nucleotides align to TRBD1. This sequence originates from a human patient who received an intestinal transplant, so some T cells may come from the graft donor. Here the sequenced sample was PBMCs, taken approximately 360 days after intestinal transplant. This CDR3 is CASSEHSGQGNYEQYF. The CDR3 nucleotides are TGTGCCAGCAGTGAGCATTCTGGACAGGGGAACTACGAGCAGTACTTC.